This is a list of T cell receptor beta chains from one sample in a study of T cells in Graves' hyperthyroidism and ophthalmopathy. TCRdb used MiXCR to reprocess the multiplex PCR reads, holding one entry per CDR3 protein. The sample has 400,000 to 500,000 distinct CDR3 sequences; roughly an eighth are singletons. The sample was blood. Receptors were obtained from a woman aged 18-35 years with Graves' hyperthyroidism. CDR3s include the opening cysteine and the closing phenylalanine or tryptophan. Fields, in order: V gene, D gene, clone size, J gene, CDR3 length, CDR3 protein, CDR3 DNA. D genes are given only for firm matches. Clone size is shown for a subset of rows, as once, few, many or a class of expanded clone.

v_call: TRBV2; d_call: TRBD1; clone_size: -; j_call: TRBJ1-1; cdr3_length: 11; cdr3_aa: CASRTGERAFF; cdr3_nt: TGTGCCAGCAGGACAGGGGAACGGGCTTTCTTT
v_call: TRBV5-1; d_call: TRBD1; clone_size: -; j_call: TRBJ1-5; cdr3_length: 16; cdr3_aa: CASSLGDRENLEPQHF; cdr3_nt: TGCGCCAGCAGCTTGGGGGACAGGGAAAATCTAGAGCCCCAGCATTTT
v_call: TRBV10-3; d_call: TRBD1; clone_size: many; j_call: TRBJ2-1; cdr3_length: 16; cdr3_aa: CAISATGQGARNEQFF; cdr3_nt: TGTGCCATCAGTGCCACAGGACAGGGGGCGAGGAATGAGCAGTTCTTC
v_call: TRBV28; d_call: TRBD1; clone_size: -; j_call: TRBJ1-4; cdr3_length: 14; cdr3_aa: CASTPGTVNEKLFF; cdr3_nt: TGTGCCAGCACCCCCGGGACAGTTAATGAAAAACTGTTTTTT
v_call: TRBV20-1; d_call: -; clone_size: -; j_call: TRBJ2-2; cdr3_length: 12; cdr3_aa: CSARTNTGELFF; cdr3_nt: TGCAGTGCTAGAACGAACACCGGGGAGCTGTTTTTT
v_call: TRBV6-5; d_call: -; clone_size: many; j_call: TRBJ2-3; cdr3_length: 13; cdr3_aa: CASSYTVTDTQYF; cdr3_nt: TGTGCCAGCAGTTACACAGTTACAGATACGCAGTATTTT
v_call: TRBV20-1; d_call: TRBD2; clone_size: many; j_call: TRBJ2-7; cdr3_length: 14; cdr3_aa: CSARDTSASYEQYF; cdr3_nt: TGCAGTGCTAGAGATACTAGCGCTTCCTACGAGCAGTACTTC
v_call: TRBV19; d_call: TRBD1; clone_size: -; j_call: TRBJ2-1; cdr3_length: 14; cdr3_aa: CASSGTETYNEQFF; cdr3_nt: TGTGCCAGTAGTGGGACAGAGACCTACAATGAGCAGTTCTTC
v_call: TRBV29-1; d_call: TRBD2; clone_size: -; j_call: TRBJ2-1; cdr3_length: 15; cdr3_aa: CSVARGTSETDEQFF; cdr3_nt: TGCAGCGTTGCCAGAGGGACTAGCGAGACCGATGAGCAGTTCTTC
v_call: TRBV27; d_call: TRBD2; clone_size: many; j_call: TRBJ2-1; cdr3_length: 14; cdr3_aa: CASSGASGRNEQFF; cdr3_nt: TGTGCCAGCAGTGGGGCTAGCGGGAGGAATGAGCAGTTCTTC
v_call: TRBV4-3; d_call: -; clone_size: few; j_call: TRBJ2-7; cdr3_length: 15; cdr3_aa: CASSRLHGMVSEQYF; cdr3_nt: TGCGCCAGCAGCCGCTTACACGGAATGGTTTCCGAGCAGTACTTC
v_call: TRBV7-2; d_call: -; clone_size: many; j_call: TRBJ2-5; cdr3_length: 15; cdr3_aa: CASSFDPGSGETQYF; cdr3_nt: TGTGCCAGCAGCTTTGACCCCGGGTCGGGTGAGACCCAGTACTTC
v_call: TRBV28; d_call: TRBD2; clone_size: -; j_call: TRBJ2-3; cdr3_length: 16; cdr3_aa: CASSLSSGISTDTQYF; cdr3_nt: TGTGCCAGCAGTTTATCGAGCGGGATTAGCACAGATACGCAGTATTTT
v_call: TRBV28; d_call: -; clone_size: -; j_call: TRBJ2-3; cdr3_length: 21; cdr3_aa: CASSFYICSVVGMDPTDTQYF; cdr3_nt: -
v_call: TRBV6-2/TRBV6-3; d_call: -; clone_size: -; j_call: TRBJ1-1; cdr3_length: 12; cdr3_aa: CASSYANTEAFF; cdr3_nt: TGTGCCAGCAGTTACGCTAACACTGAAGCTTTCTTT
v_call: TRBV10-2; d_call: -; clone_size: few; j_call: TRBJ2-7; cdr3_length: 14; cdr3_aa: CASTPLTPGGEQYF; cdr3_nt: TGCGCCAGCACCCCCTTGACTCCGGGCGGCGAGCAGTACTTC
v_call: TRBV5-1; d_call: -; clone_size: many; j_call: TRBJ2-2; cdr3_length: 16; cdr3_aa: CASSLEGTANTGELFF; cdr3_nt: TGCGCCAGCAGCTTGGAAGGGACGGCGAACACCGGGGAGCTGTTTTTT
v_call: TRBV5-1; d_call: -; clone_size: many; j_call: TRBJ1-2; cdr3_length: 13; cdr3_aa: CASSLEFHYGYTF; cdr3_nt: TGCGCCAGCAGTCTTGAGTTCCACTATGGCTACACCTTC
v_call: TRBV19; d_call: -; clone_size: few; j_call: TRBJ2-1; cdr3_length: 16; cdr3_aa: CASSILRQGGRNEQFF; cdr3_nt: TGTGCCAGTAGTATACTCCGACAGGGAGGGAGGAATGAGCAGTTCTTC
v_call: TRBV2; d_call: -; clone_size: many; j_call: TRBJ2-5; cdr3_length: 12; cdr3_aa: CASSESRETQYF; cdr3_nt: TGTGCCAGCAGTGAGAGTCGGGAGACCCAGTACTTC
v_call: TRBV20-1; d_call: TRBD2; clone_size: -; j_call: TRBJ2-1; cdr3_length: 17; cdr3_aa: CSAPQPTSGRGYNEQFF; cdr3_nt: TGCAGTGCTCCCCAACCCACTAGCGGGAGGGGATACAATGAGCAGTTCTTC
v_call: TRBV12-3/TRBV12-4; d_call: -; clone_size: many; j_call: TRBJ1-5; cdr3_length: 16; cdr3_aa: CASSLAIGLASQPQHF; cdr3_nt: TGTGCCAGCAGTTTAGCCATCGGACTGGCCAGTCAGCCCCAGCATTTT
v_call: TRBV27; d_call: TRBD2; clone_size: few; j_call: TRBJ2-1; cdr3_length: 17; cdr3_aa: CASRVRTSGDYYNEQFF; cdr3_nt: TGTGCCAGCAGAGTTAGGACTAGCGGGGACTACTACAATGAGCAGTTCTTC
v_call: TRBV18; d_call: TRBD1; clone_size: -; j_call: TRBJ1-6; cdr3_length: 18; cdr3_aa: CASSPQLPGQGVGSPLHF; cdr3_nt: TGTGCCAGCTCACCACAGCTCCCGGGACAGGGAGTCGGTTCACCCCTCCACTTT
v_call: TRBV20-1; d_call: TRBD2; clone_size: -; j_call: TRBJ2-5; cdr3_length: 15; cdr3_aa: CSAARISGRLETQYF; cdr3_nt: TGCAGTGCTGCCCGTATTAGCGGGAGATTAGAGACCCAGTACTTC
v_call: TRBV15; d_call: -; clone_size: many; j_call: TRBJ1-1; cdr3_length: 13; cdr3_aa: CATSRAGRTEAFF; cdr3_nt: TGTGCCACCAGCAGAGCTGGGCGTACTGAAGCTTTCTTT
v_call: TRBV14; d_call: -; clone_size: few; j_call: TRBJ2-1; cdr3_length: 14; cdr3_aa: CASSQSEGVNEQFF; cdr3_nt: TGTGCCAGCAGCCAAAGCGAAGGGGTCAATGAGCAGTTCTTC
v_call: TRBV4-3; d_call: TRBD2; clone_size: -; j_call: TRBJ2-1; cdr3_length: 16; cdr3_aa: CASSLAGGKGRNEQFF; cdr3_nt: TGCGCCAGCAGCCTAGCGGGAGGGAAAGGTCGGAATGAGCAGTTCTTC
v_call: TRBV19; d_call: -; clone_size: few; j_call: TRBJ1-2; cdr3_length: 13; cdr3_aa: CASSLRAYYGYTF; cdr3_nt: TGTGCCAGTAGCCTAAGGGCCTACTATGGCTACACCTTC